This paragraph covers one TCR beta chain sequence. This clonotype was counted at least ten times. What this receptor recognizes is not known. Within one base of it there is no much larger clone, and no base qualities were kept. The data were obtained in a study of tumor and adjacent non-tumor tissue in lung cancer (dated by TCRdb to about 2018). About the study as a whole: The cohort included about eleven adenocarcinoma, a couple of squamous cell carcinoma and 1 small cell lung cancer patients. The 15 enrolled patients, of whom around ten were men and 5 were women, were aged about 30 to 80 years and were diagnosed with TNM stage I to III disease. In total, sequencing yielded approximately 130,000,000 productive TCRbeta reads, which works out to an average of approximately 4.2 million reads per sample. The study compared bulk TCRbeta repertoires from lung tumor tissue and matched distant non-tumor lung tissue of some 15 lung cancer patients. Around 30 paired specimens, one tumor and one normal lung sample per patient, were profiled by TCRbeta CDR3 sequencing. Results and caveats for the whole study, not just this receptor: Because peripheral blood was not sequenced, the blood TCRbeta repertoires of the lung cancer patients in the study went unexamined. Younger patients had significantly higher TCR diversity, and higher tumor TCR diversity was associated with shorter overall and disease-free survival. A significantly larger cumulative share of the repertoire was made up by the top 100 clones in normal lung than in tumor tissue. Only 15 patients were included in the cohort, and the need for larger samples and more detailed clinical data was noted by the authors. Significantly higher TCR diversity (inverse Simpson) was observed in tumor tissue than in normal lung tissue (around 450 vs 150, P = 0.0075, Mann-Whitney U test). Neither the sequencing platform nor unique molecular identifiers are named or mentioned anywhere in the methods.

RNA was extracted from bulk unsorted tissue and checked for quality with a NanoDrop ND-1000 and an Agilent 2100. Newly diagnosed lung cancer patients without prior chemotherapy who had been admitted for thoracic surgery in China between August and November 2014 were enrolled as donors. Anyone who had undergone radiotherapy or chemotherapy before, or who had another cancer at the same time, was left out of the study. Surgical tissue pieces of about 1-2.3 cm3 were preserved in RNAlater solution and stored at -80 °C until use. From the germline V gene (reference sequence), CDR1 is SGHNT and CDR2 is YYREEE. Measured from the cysteine to the phenylalanine, the CDR3 is 16 residues long. Only the CDR3 DNA stays, 48 bases, in frame from base 1. V loses 3 bases at its end and J loses 4 bases; junction bases beyond the gene matches: 8. Libraries were constructed by multiplex PCR. Data came from an Illumina HiSeq 2500. Following protocols modified from ARM-PCR, the researchers constructed TCRbeta libraries through three rounds of nested PCR with primers (Table S4). Before sequencing, PCR products in the 200-500 bp range were cut out of the gel and cleaned up using the QIAquick gel extraction kit. Processing in the source paper ran as follows. Reads were cleaned using Trimmomatic, were merged into complete CDR3 sequences using FLASH, and were assigned to V(D)J germline segments using MiTCR. VDJtools was used to compute clonal diversity as the inverse Simpson's index. In-frame sequences without a premature stop codon were defined as productive reads. Clones were called with MiXCR by TCRdb after fastp trimmed the public reads at Q25, and only in-frame beta chains were retained. Each CDR3 protein appears once, grouped with its most common genes and DNA. TCRdb's processing, not the study's, gives the V and J calls here. The sample yields approximately 76,000 distinct CDR3 sequences; around 70% were counted once. Of the sample, roughly 12% falls within the top ten clones.

Sequenced: lung tumor tissue. This clonotype was sampled from a woman between 65 and 79 years old with non-small cell lung cancer. Recombination joined TRBV5-4 with TRBJ2-3, with TRBD2 matching 10 junction bases. The DNA sequence follows: TGTGCCAGCAGCTCACCTAGCGGGAGAATATCAGATACGCAGTATTTT. This translates into CASSSPSGRISDTQYF.